Listed below are T cell receptor beta chains from one sample, sequenced in a study of cytomegalovirus exposure and HLA in healthy donors. Only in-frame clones appear in the TCRdb table, and some are missing; sequencing was by immunoSEQ multiplex PCR. This table holds 72,000 or so clones, 55% to 65% found once. Source material: PBMCs. The receptor set was obtained from a woman aged 45-65 years in good health and CMV-seronegative. The conserved cysteine and the conserved F or W are not part of the CDR3 here.

v_gene	j_gene	len	CDR3aa
TRBV2	TRBJ2-4	12	ASRPTGGQNIQY
TRBV7-9	TRBJ2-3	13	ASSSRGGFTDTQY
TRBV4-1	TRBJ1-1	12	ASSQVGGGSEAF
TRBV5-1	TRBJ2-2	14	ASSLVSGAFTGELF
TRBV27	TRBJ1-1	13	ASSKLNRGNTEAF
TRBV5-1	TRBJ1-4	13	ASSAQGQLNEKLF
TRBV6-5	TRBJ2-7	13	ASSPTGGTSYEQY
TRBV5-6	TRBJ1-1	10	ASSLDGTAAF
TRBV4-1	TRBJ2-5	13	ASSQESGSWETQY
TRBV5-6	TRBJ1-5	11	ASSLGTNQPQH
TRBV7-6	TRBJ2-7	13	ASSLGAGGAYEQY
TRBV29-1	TRBJ1-2	13	SVFLQGQEPYGYT
TRBV10-3	TRBJ1-1	12	AISDSTGTFEAF
TRBV27	TRBJ2-7	12	ASSLGQPQYEQY
TRBV2	TRBJ2-7	12	ASSEQRYSYEQY
TRBV29-1	TRBJ1-1	13	SVEAGQGVGTEAF
TRBV27	TRBJ2-3	12	ASSLTSDTDTQY
TRBV18	TRBJ1-2	12	ASSYQGRGYGYT
TRBV28	TRBJ1-1	11	ASCNFMNTEAF
TRBV4-3	TRBJ2-7	13	ASSQDQGSVYEQY
TRBV5-1	TRBJ2-3	18	ASSSAAGLAALRGADTQY
TRBV4-2	TRBJ2-1	13	ASSPPGGSYNEQF
TRBV5-1	TRBJ1-4	13	ASSLATGGNEKLF
TRBV2	TRBJ1-5	14	ASSGRASRINQPQH
TRBV18	TRBJ2-1	11	ASSPLADNEQF
TRBV9	TRBJ1-1	12	ASSVQAQNTEAF
TRBV7-9	TRBJ2-2	14	ASSLVGHANTGELF
TRBV7-3	TRBJ2-1	12	ASSTRTGDNEQF
TRBV5-1	TRBJ2-1	13	ASSLASYSYNEQF
TRBV5-6	TRBJ1-4	12	ASNRGGVREKLF
TRBV6-6	TRBJ1-3	11	ASTPSGGNTIY
TRBV5-4	TRBJ2-7	12	ASSNAARSYEQY
TRBV18	TRBJ1-3	13	ASSPGTGSGNTIY
TRBV5-6	TRBJ2-4	11	ASSVGTTHIQY
TRBV7-2	TRBJ1-4	10	ASSFFREKLF
TRBV19	TRBJ2-7	12	ASSISGEGYEQY
TRBV18	TRBJ1-1	13	ASSVEGAIGTEAF
TRBV29-1	TRBJ1-2	9	SVSGGFGYT
TRBV2	TRBJ1-2	11	ASSQTVMSGYT
TRBV19	TRBJ2-5	15	ASSIGGAGSTQETQY
TRBV28	TRBJ2-5	13	ASSSGQGLLETQY
TRBV28	TRBJ1-1	10	ASFRGYTEAF
TRBV6-1	TRBJ1-1	13	ASSERGGFMSEAF
TRBV7-2	TRBJ1-5	12	ASSEQGQGQPQH
TRBV4-1	TRBJ1-5	14	ASSQQAYAGNQPQH
TRBV30	TRBJ1-3	10	AWADRGNTIY
TRBV7-9	TRBJ2-4	13	ASSLVGGAKNIQY
TRBV4-3	TRBJ2-4	13	ASSQARAGENIQY